The present T cell receptor (beta chain) was sequenced within a study of blood T cell repertoires in COVID-19. Study details: Nucleic acid was either cDNA or gDNA, and it came from T cells, B-cell-depleted T cells, or PBMCs.

Authors' methods: Reference gene primers were amplified, and this amplification served to estimate nucleated cell counts. Clones were read by immunoSEQ multiplex PCR, and TCRdb kept only the in-frame ones, dropping some. V and J calls plus clone size are reproduced from that table; the DNA served to infer D and trimming. This sample has about 170,000 clones, with roughly 79% found just once. The germline gives CDR1 SGHTS, CDR2 YDEGEE. The CDR3 spans 15 residues. The V segment lost 1 base and the J segment 3 bases; nucleotides outside the gene matches: 4. Input material: peripheral blood. V is TRBV5-8 and J is TRBJ1-3, with 7 bases fitting TRBD1. The sequence derives from a woman aged 80 or over with acute or convalescent COVID-19. This CDR3 reads CASSLTGVVGNTIYF. The DNA for the CDR3 is TGTGCCAGCAGCTTGACAGGGGTGGTTGGAAACACCATATATTTT.